Listed below are T cell receptor beta chains from one sample, sequenced in a study of PD-L1 blockade in urothelial cancer. TCRdb's table, derived via immunoSEQ multiplex PCR, lists solely in-frame clones and lacks some. The sample contains roughly 110,000 clones, about 91% of which appear only once. This material consisted of PBMCs, taken around atezolizumab (anti-PD-L1) treatment. Receptors were obtained from a man aged 55-75 years with urothelial cancer. CDR3s include the opening cysteine and the closing phenylalanine or tryptophan. D genes are given only for firm matches. For some rows the clone size is stated as once, few or many, or as a class when expanded; others skip it.

V gene	clone size	J gene	D gene	CDR3 DNA	CDR3 protein
TRBV7-3	.	TRBJ2-3	TRBD2	TGTGCCAGCAGCTTCAGCGGGGCCGGCACAGATACGCAGTATTTT	CASSFSGAGTDTQYF
TRBV7-8	once	TRBJ2-2	TRBD2	TGTGCCAGCAGCTATACCGGGACTACCAGTCCGAACACCGGGGAGCTGTTTTTT	CASSYTGTTSPNTGELFF
TRBV28	.	TRBJ2-1	.	TGTGCCAGCACACCTGAGAGGGCTAGCGCATACAATGAGCAGTTCTTC	CASTPERASAYNEQFF
TRBV7-6	.	TRBJ2-7	TRBD2	TGTGCCAGCGCGGGAGCCCCCTACGAGCAGTACTTC	CASAGAPYEQYF
TRBV7-9	.	TRBJ2-1	TRBD2	TGTGCCAGCAGCCCCGGGACTATCATCTACAATGAGCAGTTCTTC	CASSPGTIIYNEQFF
TRBV2	once	TRBJ2-4	TRBD2	TGTGCCAGCGAGGACCGACGAATGGGGACTAGCGGGAGGGTGCCCAAAAACATTCAGTACTTC	CASEDRRMGTSGRVPKNIQYF
TRBV7-2	once	TRBJ2-7	.	TGTGCCAGCAGCTTAGTCAGGGAAGGCGAGCAGTACTTC	CASSLVREGEQYF
TRBV30	.	TRBJ1-5	.	TGTGCCTGGAGTGTAAGGGGGAATCAGCCCCAGCATTTT	CAWSVRGNQPQHF
TRBV4-3	.	TRBJ2-2	TRBD2	TGCGCCAGCAGCCAAGAAGCTAGCGGGGCCCTTAACACCGGGGAGCTGTTTTTT	CASSQEASGALNTGELFF
TRBV30	.	TRBJ1-5	.	TGTGCCTGGAGTACCCTCCGGGATCAGCCCCAGCATTTT	CAWSTLRDQPQHF
TRBV19	.	TRBJ2-7	TRBD2	TGTGCCAGTAGTATCTTTCTCTCGGGGCGGGAGGCCTACGAGCAGTACTTC	CASSIFLSGREAYEQYF
TRBV18	.	TRBJ2-1	.	TGTGCCAGCTCACCACAGACCCGCGGCTCCTACAATGAGCAGTTCTTC	CASSPQTRGSYNEQFF
TRBV11-2	.	TRBJ1-2	TRBD1	TGTGCCAGCAGCTCGACAGGGGGCTATGGCTACACCTTC	CASSSTGGYGYTF
TRBV30	.	TRBJ2-5	TRBD2	TGTGCCTGGAACGGGGGGGGGAGAGAGACCCAGTACTTC	CAWNGGGRETQYF
TRBV6-1	.	TRBJ1-6	TRBD1	TGTGCCAGCAGCTTCAGGGGGACCCCCAGGTCACCCCTCCACTTT	CASSFRGTPRSPLHF
TRBV7-2	.	TRBJ2-5	TRBD2	TGTGCCAGCAGCTCCGGGACTAATAAAGAGACCCAGTACTTC	CASSSGTNKETQYF
TRBV9	.	TRBJ2-3	.	TGTGCCAGCAGCGTACAGGGGGATACGCAGTATTTT	CASSVQGDTQYF
TRBV5-1	once	TRBJ2-7	TRBD2	TGCGCCAGCAGCTTGGCCGCGCGAACTAGCGGGTCCTACGAGCAGTACTTC	CASSLAARTSGSYEQYF
TRBV2	.	TRBJ2-2	.	TGTGCCAGCAGTCCCGACAGGCCTGGAACGAACACCGGGGAGCTGTTTTTT	CASSPDRPGTNTGELFF
TRBV2	.	TRBJ2-2	.	TGTGCCAGCACCCGGGGAGGAGTTTCCACCGGGGAGCTGTTTTTT	CASTRGGVSTGELFF
TRBV7-2	.	TRBJ2-3	TRBD2	TGTGCCAGCAGCTTAGAGCGGCGGGGGGATACGCAGTATTTT	CASSLERRGDTQYF
TRBV2	.	TRBJ1-1	.	TGTGCCAGCAGTGAGATTTCGGGGTACACTGAAGCTTTCTTT	CASSEISGYTEAFF
TRBV5-6	.	TRBJ1-2	.	TGTGCCAGCAGCTTGGCCCGGACGGAGGGCTCCTATGGCTACACCTTC	CASSLARTEGSYGYTF
TRBV2	few	TRBJ2-3	.	TGTGCCAGCAGTGGCGGAATCCGGGCGGGTACGCAGTATTTT	CASSGGIRAGTQYF
TRBV5-1	once	TRBJ2-3	TRBD2	TGCGCCAGCAGCCCCGGGACTAGCGGGACGACAGATACGCAGTATTTT	CASSPGTSGTTDTQYF
TRBV5-5	once	TRBJ1-6	TRBD1	TGTGCCAGCAGGCCCCCAGGGGGTTCATCGTCGGATAATTCACCCCTCCACTTT	CASRPPGGSSSDNSPLHF
TRBV7-2	.	TRBJ2-1	TRBD2	TGTGCCAGCAGCTTAAAACACACTAGCGGGGACAATGAGCAGTTCTTC	CASSLKHTSGDNEQFF
TRBV5-4	.	TRBJ1-6	TRBD1	TGTGCCAGCAGCAATGACAGGGGAGTATCACCCCTCCACTTT	CASSNDRGVSPLHF
TRBV28	.	TRBJ2-2	.	TGTGCCAGCAGTTTCGAATTTCGTGCAGGGAACACCGGGGAGCTGTTTTTT	CASSFEFRAGNTGELFF
TRBV29-1	.	TRBJ2-3	.	TGCAGCGTCGCAGGACTCTCTAGCACAGATACGCAGTATTTT	CSVAGLSSTDTQYF
TRBV4-2	.	TRBJ2-3	TRBD2	TGTGCCAGCAGCCAAGAAAGCTGGGACTATCAAAGTCCAGATACGCAGTATTTT	CASSQESWDYQSPDTQYF
TRBV2	.	TRBJ1-6	.	TGTGCCAGCAGTTTATCCGGGAGACCCCTCCACTTT	CASSLSGRPLHF
TRBV28	once	TRBJ1-2	.	TGTGCCAGCAGTCCCGAGGGTGCCTATGGCTACACCTTC	CASSPEGAYGYTF
TRBV5-1	.	TRBJ1-1	TRBD1	TGCGCCAGCAGCTTGGGGACAGGGGACACTGAAGCTTTCTTT	CASSLGTGDTEAFF
TRBV6-5	.	TRBJ1-1	.	TGTGCCAGCAGTTTTCAGCGGGACACTGAAGCTTTCTTT	CASSFQRDTEAFF
TRBV6-5	.	TRBJ1-3	.	TGTGCCAGCAGTCTCCAGGACTCTGGAAACACCATATATTTT	CASSLQDSGNTIYF
TRBV28	.	TRBJ2-3	TRBD2	TGTGCCAGCACCCATGGAGCGGGGGGCGCAGATACGCAGTATTTT	CASTHGAGGADTQYF
TRBV28	.	TRBJ2-1	.	TGTGCCAGCAGCCGACATTTTACAAGCTCCTACAATGAGCAGTTCTTC	CASSRHFTSSYNEQFF
TRBV5-5	.	TRBJ1-2	TRBD1	TGTGCCAGCAGCACGGGACAGGGGAACTATGGCTACACCTTC	CASSTGQGNYGYTF
TRBV9	.	TRBJ2-2	.	TGTGCCAGCACGAGGAACACCGGGGAGCTGTTTTTT	CASTRNTGELFF
TRBV4-3	.	TRBJ1-4	.	TGCGCCAGCAGCCAAGATCTAGGCAGCCGAAGCAGAAAACTGTTTTTT	CASSQDLGSRSRKLFF
TRBV5-8	.	TRBJ2-7	TRBD2	TGTGCCAGCAGCCAGAGGACTAGCGGGACTAACTACGAGCAGTACTTC	CASSQRTSGTNYEQYF
TRBV29-1	.	TRBJ2-3	TRBD2	TGCAGCGTTGACACTGCTGTCACTAGCGGGGGGAGGAGAGATACGCAGTATTTT	CSVDTAVTSGGRRDTQYF
TRBV25-1	.	TRBJ2-1	TRBD1	TGTGCCAGCAGTGAAAGACAGGGGAATGAGCAGTTCTTC	CASSERQGNEQFF
TRBV4-2	few	TRBJ1-3	.	TGTGCCAGCAGCCAAGAAGGGAGGAACACCATATATTTT	CASSQEGRNTIYF
TRBV2	once	TRBJ2-5	.	TGTGCCAGCAGTGGTGTAGGGGGTGAGACCCAGTACTTC	CASSGVGGETQYF
TRBV9	.	TRBJ1-4	.	TGTGCCAGCAGCGTAGGACAGAACAATGAAAAACTGTTTTTT	CASSVGQNNEKLFF
TRBV6-5	.	TRBJ2-2	TRBD1	TGTGCCAGCAGTATTACAGGGGAAGCCGGGGAGCTGTTTTTT	CASSITGEAGELFF
TRBV21-1	.	TRBJ2-7	.	TGTGCCAGCAGCATCGGACAGGGCCTCGAGCAGTACTTC	CASSIGQGLEQYF
TRBV27	.	TRBJ2-2	TRBD2	TGTGCCAGCAGTTTATCTTGGACTAGCGGGGGGAACACCGGGGAGCTGTTTTTT	CASSLSWTSGGNTGELFF
TRBV7-2	.	TRBJ2-3	TRBD2	TGTGCCAGCTCGAAGGCTAGCGGGTTCTTTACGCAGTATTTT	CASSKASGFFTQYF
TRBV27	.	TRBJ1-5	.	TGTGCCAGCAGACCGGAACAGGGAAGTGACCAGCCCCAGCATTTT	CASRPEQGSDQPQHF
TRBV6-1	.	TRBJ2-5	.	TGTGCCAGCAGTGAAGCCTTACTACACGGGACGGGAGATCCCCAGACCCAGTACTTC	CASSEALLHGTGDPQTQYF
TRBV5-6	.	TRBJ2-5	TRBD2	TGTGCCAGCAGCCCCCCGGGAGGCCAAGAGACCCAGTACTTC	CASSPPGGQETQYF
TRBV10-3	.	TRBJ2-7	TRBD1	TGTGCCATCAGTGAAGAGACAGGGGCCGAGCAGTACTTC	CAISEETGAEQYF